This T cell receptor (beta chain) appears in the sequencing data of a study of shared clonotypes between healthy human individuals. This clone was seen only once. Sequencing was performed with immunoSEQ multiplex PCR; in TCRdb, only in-frame clones are kept and a portion is missing. The sample comprises under 600,000 clones, almost 97% of which are singletons, and 0.057% rests with the top ten. CD4+ cells yielded CD45RA+ naive and CD45RA-negative memory subsets. CDR1 is SQVTM, CDR2 ANQGSEA, per germline. This CDR3 contains 19 residues. V was clipped by 7 bases and J by 0 bases; unmatched bases: 18. The source is a woman in her thirties in good health. Specimen: naive CD4+ T cells sorted from blood. Sample subset: CD45RA+ positively selected. The chain combines TRBV29-1 with TRBJ1-6, with 7 bases matching TRBD1. Here the CDR3 reads CSEAIDPGQWSSYNSPLHF. The CDR3 DNA sequence: TGCAGCGAAGCAATCGATCCGGGACAGTGGAGCTCCTATAATTCACCCCTCCACTTT.